This entry is about one TCR beta chain. This sample is part of a study of T cells in Graves' hyperthyroidism and ophthalmopathy. The V end was cut by 7 bases, the J end by 0 bases, with 10 bases between. Germline assignment: CDR1 KGHSY and CDR2 FQNENV. This CDR3 has 15 amino acids. The TCR beta CDR3 regions underwent amplification using RNA transcripts as the source. Using the HTBI primer set, a first-round RT-PCR was run on the TCR CDR3. From the multiplex PCR reads, TCRdb called clonotypes with MiXCR, one entry per CDR3 protein. The table lists hundreds of thousands of distinct CDR3 sequences, approximately 15% of them singletons.

The specimen sequenced was blood. The J gene is TRBJ2-6, the V gene TRBV16; D remains unclear. The sequence was obtained from a woman aged 25 to 39 with Graves' hyperthyroidism. CDR3 sequence (DNA): TGTGCCAGCACCAGTCATCCCTCTGGGGCCAACGTCCTGACTTTC. Protein product: CASTSHPSGANVLTF. Based on the CDR3 plus reference TRBV16 and TRBJ2-6, the full variable domain is GEEVAQTPKHLVRGEGQKAKLYCAPIKGHSYVFWYQQVLKNEFKFLISFQNENVFDETGMPKERFSAKCLPNSPCSLEIQATKLEDSAVYFCASTSHPSGANVLTFGAGSRLTVL.